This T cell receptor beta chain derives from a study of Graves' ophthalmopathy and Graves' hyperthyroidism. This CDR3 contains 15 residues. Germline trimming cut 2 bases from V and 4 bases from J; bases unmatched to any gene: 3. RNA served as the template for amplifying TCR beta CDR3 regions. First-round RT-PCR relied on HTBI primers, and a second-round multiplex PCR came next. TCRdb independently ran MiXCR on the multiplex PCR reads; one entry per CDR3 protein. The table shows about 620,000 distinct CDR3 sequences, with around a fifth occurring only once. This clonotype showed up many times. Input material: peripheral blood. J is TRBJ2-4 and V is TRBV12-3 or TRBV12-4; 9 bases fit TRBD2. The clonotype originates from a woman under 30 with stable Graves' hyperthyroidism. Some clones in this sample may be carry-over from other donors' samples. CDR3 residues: CASSLPSGNKNIQYF. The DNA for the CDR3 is TGTGCCAGCAGTTTACCTAGCGGGAATAAAAACATTCAGTACTTC.